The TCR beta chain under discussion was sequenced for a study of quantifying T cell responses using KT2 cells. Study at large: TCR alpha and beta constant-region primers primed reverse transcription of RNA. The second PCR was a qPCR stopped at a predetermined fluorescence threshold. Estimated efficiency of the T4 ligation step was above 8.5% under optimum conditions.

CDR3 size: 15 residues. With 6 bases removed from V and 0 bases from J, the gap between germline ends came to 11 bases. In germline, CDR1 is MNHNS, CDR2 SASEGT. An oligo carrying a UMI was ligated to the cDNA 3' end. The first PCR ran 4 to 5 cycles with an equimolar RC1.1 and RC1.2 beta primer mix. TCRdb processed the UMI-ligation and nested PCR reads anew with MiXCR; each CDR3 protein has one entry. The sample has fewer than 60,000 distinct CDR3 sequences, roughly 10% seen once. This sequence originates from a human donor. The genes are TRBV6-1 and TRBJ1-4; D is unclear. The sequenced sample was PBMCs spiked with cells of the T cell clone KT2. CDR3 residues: CASRPQPATNEKLFF. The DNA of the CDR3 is TGTGCCAGCAGGCCCCAACCCGCAACTAATGAAAAACTGTTTTTT.